This TCR beta chain originates from a study of regulatory T cells in long-lasting Graves disease. CDR1 is MNHEY, CDR2 SMNVEV, per germline (reference sequence). The CDR3 loop spans 15 amino acids. With 6 bases removed from V and 1 base from J, the gap between germline ends came to 12 bases. The table lists this clonotype with many counts. Its antigen remains unidentified. Specified time point: newly diagnosed GD, antithyroid drugs for less than 3 months. The TCR library was made from RNA extracted from PBMCs. Sequencing libraries for TCR beta were prepared with iRepertoire HTBI primers and Arm-PCR of CDR3 regions. A single record per CDR3 protein comes from TCRdb applying MiXCR to the multiplex PCR reads. This repertoire shows under 800,000 distinct CDR3 sequences, roughly 15% found once; its top ten account for 15% to 20%. Whole-study results and caveats: Persistent disease samples used TRBV28, TRBJ1-2 and TRBJ2-5 preferentially.

This sample was shared with a second study, whose subject was T cells in Graves' hyperthyroidism and ophthalmopathy. That study reports: Participants, patients aged 18 to 65, had newly diagnosed hyperthyroidism with a duration under 2 months. For ophthalmopathy, model prediction preceded onset by a median about 6.2 months.

The sample was peripheral blood mononuclear cells (PBMCs), taken at new diagnosis, from a patient treated with antithyroid drugs. The receptor comes from a woman in her 30s with Graves disease. The chain has TRBV27 and TRBJ1-4; D uncertain. As DNA, the CDR3 is TGTGCCAGCAGCTCCCTAGGGAAAACTAATGAAAAACTGTTTTTT. Protein sequence: CASSSLGKTNEKLFF.